Sequencing of this TCR beta chain was carried out in a study of CD8 T cells in ankylosing spondylitis. The authors made TCR beta libraries by quantitative 5'-RACE with molecular barcodes. TCRdb re-called the 5' RACE reads through MiXCR, storing one row per CDR3 protein. The repertoire includes 200,000 or so distinct CDR3 sequences, roughly 18% of them detected once, and around 4.5% sits in the top ten. With V trimmed by 2 bases and J by 4 bases, 14 bases remained unmatched. The CDR3 length is 17 residues. Germline loops: CDR1 SQVTM, CDR2 ANQGSEA. Many counts were recorded for this clonotype. The chain is built from TRBV29-1 and TRBJ2-5, with 9 bases that match TRBD2. The TCR comes from a male donor under 30 with ankylosing spondylitis or in good health (not recorded which). Material: blood, either unsorted or a sorted T cell fraction (not recorded which). The CDR3 protein is CSVENSREGPVLETQYF. CDR3 in DNA: TGCAGCGTTGAAAACTCGCGGGAGGGCCCCGTTTTAGAGACCCAGTACTTC.